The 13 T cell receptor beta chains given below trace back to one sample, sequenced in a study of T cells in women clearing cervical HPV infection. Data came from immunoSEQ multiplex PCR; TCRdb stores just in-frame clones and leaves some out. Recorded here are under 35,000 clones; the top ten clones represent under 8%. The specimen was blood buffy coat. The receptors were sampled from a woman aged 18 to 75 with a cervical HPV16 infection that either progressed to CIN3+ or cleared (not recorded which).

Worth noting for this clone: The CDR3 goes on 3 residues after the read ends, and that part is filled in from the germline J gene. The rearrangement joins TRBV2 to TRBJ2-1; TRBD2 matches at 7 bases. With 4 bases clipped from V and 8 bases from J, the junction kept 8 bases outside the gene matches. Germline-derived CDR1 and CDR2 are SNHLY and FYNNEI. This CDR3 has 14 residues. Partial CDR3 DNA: TGTGCCAGCAGTGTTAGACGGGGGGAGGATGAG. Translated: CASSVRRGEDE. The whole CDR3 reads CASSVRRGEDEQFF.

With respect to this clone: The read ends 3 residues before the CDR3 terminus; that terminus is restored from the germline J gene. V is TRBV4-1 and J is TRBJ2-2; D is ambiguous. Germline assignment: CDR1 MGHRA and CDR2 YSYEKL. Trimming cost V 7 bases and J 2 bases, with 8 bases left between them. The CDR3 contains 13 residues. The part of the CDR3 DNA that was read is TGCGCCAGCAAGAGCCCAAACACCGGGGAG. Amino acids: CASKSPNTGE. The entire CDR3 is CASKSPNTGELFF.

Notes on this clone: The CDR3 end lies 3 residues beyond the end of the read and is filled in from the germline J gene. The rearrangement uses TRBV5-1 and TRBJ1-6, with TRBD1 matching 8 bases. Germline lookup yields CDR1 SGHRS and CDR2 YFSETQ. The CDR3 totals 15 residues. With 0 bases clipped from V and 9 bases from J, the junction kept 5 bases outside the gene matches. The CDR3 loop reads CASSLDETGASPLHF. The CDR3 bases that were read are TGCGCCAGCAGCTTGGACGAGACAGGGGCTTCACCC.

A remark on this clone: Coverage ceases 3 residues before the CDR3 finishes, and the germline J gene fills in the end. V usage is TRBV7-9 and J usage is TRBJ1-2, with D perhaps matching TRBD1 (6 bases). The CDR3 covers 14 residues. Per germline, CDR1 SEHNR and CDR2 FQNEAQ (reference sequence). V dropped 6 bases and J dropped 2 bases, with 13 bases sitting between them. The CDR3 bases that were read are TGTGCCAGCAGACCACAGGGATTCAACTATGGC. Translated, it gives CASRPQGFNYG. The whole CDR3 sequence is CASRPQGFNYGYTF. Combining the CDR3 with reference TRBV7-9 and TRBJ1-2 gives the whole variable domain DTGVSQNPRHKITKRGQNVTFRCDPISEHNRLYWYRQTLGQGPEFLTYFQNEAQLEKSRLLSDRFSAERPKGSFSTLEIQRTEQGDSAMYLCASRPQGFNYGYTFGSGTRLTVV.

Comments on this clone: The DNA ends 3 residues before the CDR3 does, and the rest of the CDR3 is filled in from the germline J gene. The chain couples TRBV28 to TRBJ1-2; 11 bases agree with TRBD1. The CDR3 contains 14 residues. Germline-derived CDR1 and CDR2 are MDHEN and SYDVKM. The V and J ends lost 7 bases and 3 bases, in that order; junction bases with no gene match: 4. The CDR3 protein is CASMTGQGDYGYTF. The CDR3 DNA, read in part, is TGTGCCAGCATGACGGGACAGGGGGACTATGGC.

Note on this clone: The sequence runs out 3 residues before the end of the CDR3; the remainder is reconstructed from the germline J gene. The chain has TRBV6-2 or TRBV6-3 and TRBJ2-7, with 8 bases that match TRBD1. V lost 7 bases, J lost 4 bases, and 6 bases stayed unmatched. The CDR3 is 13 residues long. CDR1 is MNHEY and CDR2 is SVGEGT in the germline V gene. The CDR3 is CASKARGPYEQYF. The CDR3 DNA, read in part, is TGTGCCAGCAAAGCCAGGGGGCCTTACGAG.

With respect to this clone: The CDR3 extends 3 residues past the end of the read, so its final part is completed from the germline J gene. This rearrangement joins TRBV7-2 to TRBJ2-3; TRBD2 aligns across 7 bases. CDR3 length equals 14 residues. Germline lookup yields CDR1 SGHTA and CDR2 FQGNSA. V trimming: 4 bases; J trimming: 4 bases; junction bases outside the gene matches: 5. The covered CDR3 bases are TGTGCCAGCAGCTCCCAAGCGGGGCCAGATACG. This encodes CASSSQAGPDT. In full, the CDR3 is CASSSQAGPDTQYF.

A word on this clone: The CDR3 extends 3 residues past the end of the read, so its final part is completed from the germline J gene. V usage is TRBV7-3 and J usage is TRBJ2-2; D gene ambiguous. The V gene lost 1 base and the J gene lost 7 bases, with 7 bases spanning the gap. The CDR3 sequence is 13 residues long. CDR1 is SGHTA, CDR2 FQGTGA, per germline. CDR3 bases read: TGTGCCAGCAGCTTAAAGGGCGACGGGGAG. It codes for CASSLKGDGE. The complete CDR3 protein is CASSLKGDGELFF.

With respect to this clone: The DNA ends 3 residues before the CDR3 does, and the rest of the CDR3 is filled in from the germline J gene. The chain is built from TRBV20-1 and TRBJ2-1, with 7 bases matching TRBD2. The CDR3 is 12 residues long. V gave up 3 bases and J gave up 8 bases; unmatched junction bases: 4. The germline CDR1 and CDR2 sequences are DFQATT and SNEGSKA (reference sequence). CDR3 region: CSARMGGYEQFF. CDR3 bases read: TGCAGTGCTAGGATGGGGGGGTATGAG.

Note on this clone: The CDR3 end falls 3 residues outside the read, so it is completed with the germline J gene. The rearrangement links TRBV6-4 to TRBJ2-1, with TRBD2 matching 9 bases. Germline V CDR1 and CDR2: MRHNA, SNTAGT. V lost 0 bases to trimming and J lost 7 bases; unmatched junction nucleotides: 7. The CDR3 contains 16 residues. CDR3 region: CASSDSVGLAANEQFF. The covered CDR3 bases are TGTGCCAGCAGTGACTCTGTGGGACTAGCAGCTAATGAG.

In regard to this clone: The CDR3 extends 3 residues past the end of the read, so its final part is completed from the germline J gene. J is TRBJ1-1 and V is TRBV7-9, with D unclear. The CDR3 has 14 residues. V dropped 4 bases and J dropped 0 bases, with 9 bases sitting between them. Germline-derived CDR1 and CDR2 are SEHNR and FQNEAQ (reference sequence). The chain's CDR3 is CASSSGILNTEAFF. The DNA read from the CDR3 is TGTGCCAGCAGCTCTGGCATTTTGAACACTGAA.

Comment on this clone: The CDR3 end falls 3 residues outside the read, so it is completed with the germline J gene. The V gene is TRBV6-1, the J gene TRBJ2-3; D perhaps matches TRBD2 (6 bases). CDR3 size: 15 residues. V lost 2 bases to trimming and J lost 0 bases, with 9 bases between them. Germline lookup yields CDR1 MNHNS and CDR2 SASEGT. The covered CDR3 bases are TGTGCCAGCAGTGAACCGGGGGACAGCACAGATACG. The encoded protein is CASSEPGDSTDT. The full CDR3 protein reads CASSEPGDSTDTQYF.

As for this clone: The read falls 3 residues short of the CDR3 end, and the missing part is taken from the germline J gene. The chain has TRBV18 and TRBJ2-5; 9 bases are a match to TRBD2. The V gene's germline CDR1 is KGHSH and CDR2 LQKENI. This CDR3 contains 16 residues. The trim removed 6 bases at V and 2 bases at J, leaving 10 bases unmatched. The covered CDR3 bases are TGTGCCAGCTCGCCGGCTAGCGGGGTAGTACAAGAGACC. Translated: CASSPASGVVQET. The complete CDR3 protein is CASSPASGVVQETQYF.